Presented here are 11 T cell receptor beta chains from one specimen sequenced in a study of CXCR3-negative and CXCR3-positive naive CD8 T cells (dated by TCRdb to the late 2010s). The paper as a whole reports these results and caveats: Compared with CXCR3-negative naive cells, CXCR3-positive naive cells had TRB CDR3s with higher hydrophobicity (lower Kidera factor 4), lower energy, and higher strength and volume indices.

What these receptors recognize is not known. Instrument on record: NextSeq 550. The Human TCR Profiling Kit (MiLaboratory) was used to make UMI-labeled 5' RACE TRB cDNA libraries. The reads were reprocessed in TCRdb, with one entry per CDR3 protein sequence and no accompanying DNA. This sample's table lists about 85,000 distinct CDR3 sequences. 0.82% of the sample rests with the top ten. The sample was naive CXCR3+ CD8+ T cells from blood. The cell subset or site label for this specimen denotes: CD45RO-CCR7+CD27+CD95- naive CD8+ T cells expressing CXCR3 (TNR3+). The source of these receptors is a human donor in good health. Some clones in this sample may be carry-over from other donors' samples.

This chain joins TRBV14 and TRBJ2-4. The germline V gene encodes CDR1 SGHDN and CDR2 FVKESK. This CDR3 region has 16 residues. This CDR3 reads CASSFHRQIAKNIQYF.

CDR3: CASSITGEDGYTF. The chain has TRBV19 and TRBJ1-2; TCRdb's D call of TRBD1 is untestable without DNA. Per germline, CDR1 LNHDA and CDR2 SQIVND (reference sequence). This CDR3 is 13 amino acids long.

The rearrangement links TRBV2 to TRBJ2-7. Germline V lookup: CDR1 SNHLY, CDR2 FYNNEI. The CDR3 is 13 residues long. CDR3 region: CASNAGDSYEQYF.

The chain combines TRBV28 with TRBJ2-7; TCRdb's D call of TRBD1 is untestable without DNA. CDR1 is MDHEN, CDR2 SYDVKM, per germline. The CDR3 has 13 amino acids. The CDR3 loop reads CTTRGQSSYEQYF.

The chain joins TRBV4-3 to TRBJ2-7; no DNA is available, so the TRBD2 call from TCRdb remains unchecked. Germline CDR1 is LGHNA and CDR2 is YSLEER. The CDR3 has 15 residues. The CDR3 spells CASSQLSGGHYEQYF.

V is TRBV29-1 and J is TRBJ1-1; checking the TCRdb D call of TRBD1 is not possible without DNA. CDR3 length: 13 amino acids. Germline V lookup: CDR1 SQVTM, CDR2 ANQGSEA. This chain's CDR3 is CSAKGGGNTEAFF.

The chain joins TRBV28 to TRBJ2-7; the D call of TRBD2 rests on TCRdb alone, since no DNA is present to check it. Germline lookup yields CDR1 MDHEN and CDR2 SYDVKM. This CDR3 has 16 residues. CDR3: CASSPGVASFYYEQYF.

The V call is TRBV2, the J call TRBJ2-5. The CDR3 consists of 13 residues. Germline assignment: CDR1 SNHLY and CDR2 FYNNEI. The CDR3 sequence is CASGDFRPETQYF.

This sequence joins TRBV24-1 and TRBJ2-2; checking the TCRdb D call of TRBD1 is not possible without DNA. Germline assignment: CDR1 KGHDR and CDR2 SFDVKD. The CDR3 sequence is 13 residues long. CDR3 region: CATSTGDTGELFF.

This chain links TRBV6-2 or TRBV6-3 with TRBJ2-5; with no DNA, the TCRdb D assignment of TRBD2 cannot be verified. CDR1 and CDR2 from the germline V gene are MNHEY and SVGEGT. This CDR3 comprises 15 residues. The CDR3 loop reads CASSYLAEIQETQYF.

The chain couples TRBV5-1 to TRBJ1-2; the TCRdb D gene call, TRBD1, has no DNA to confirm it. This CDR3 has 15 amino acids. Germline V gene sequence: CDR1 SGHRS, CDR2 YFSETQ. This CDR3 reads CASSFFEGADYGYTF.